Following are 25 T cell receptor beta chains from one sample sequenced in a study of identical twins (dated by TCRdb to 2016 to 2017). Libraries were built with 5' RACE. The sequencer was an Illumina HiSeq 2000. In-frame beta chains were kept once TCRdb had trimmed the public reads at Q25 with fastp and called clones with MiXCR. Rows are combined by CDR3 protein, so each entry shows the most common genes and DNA. A total of 300,000 to 400,000 distinct CDR3 sequences appear in this sample, 9% of them only once. The ten largest clones add up to under 10% of the sample. The specimen sequenced was naive T cells sorted from blood. According to the study, the label for this sample's cell subset or site signals: cells isolated with a human naive T-cell isolation kit. These receptors all come from a woman aged 50 to 60 in good health.

Comment on this clonotype: A read error is possible here, since a much larger clone lies one base away. The V call is TRBV2, the J call TRBJ2-3; D not resolved. The germline V gene has CDR1 SNHLY and CDR2 FYNNEI. The CDR3 spans 11 residues. The V end was cut by 7 bases, the J end by 3 bases, with 5 bases between. CDR3: CASTWTDTQYF. CDR3 DNA sequence: TGTGCCAGCACTTGGACAGATACGCAGTATTTT.

This clonotype has only a few counts. The chain recombines TRBV21-1 with TRBJ2-3; the D call in the table, TRBD1, was not verified against the DNA. TRBV21-1 is shown as a pseudogene. The length of the CDR3 is 19 residues. In DNA form, the CDR3 reads TGTGCCAGCAGCAAAGAGGTACTGGAAACAGGGACAACCACAGATACGCAGTATTTT. This encodes CASSKEVLETGTTTDTQYF.

The chain employs TRBV4-1 and TRBJ1-1; D ambiguous. The germline gives CDR1 MGHRA, CDR2 YSYEKL. There are 13 residues in the CDR3. V was shortened by 3 bases and J by 10 bases, with 15 bases between the two germline ends. The CDR3 DNA follows: TGCGCCAGCAGCCAGGCCAGCGTGGCCACAGCTTTCTTT. Translated: CASSQASVATAFF.

This clonotype was picked up many times. The chain is built from TRBV7-9 and TRBJ2-1; the D gene is possibly TRBD1 (5 bases). The CDR3 length is 14 residues. The V end lost 1 base, the J end lost 8 bases, and 12 bases lay between the germline ends. The germline gives CDR1 SEHNR, CDR2 FQNEAQ (reference sequence). Here the CDR3 reads CASSLVLWGDEQFF. The CDR3 DNA sequence: TGTGCCAGCAGCTTAGTTCTGTGGGGCGATGAGCAGTTCTTC.

The chain has TRBV27 and TRBJ2-7, with TRBD1 identical over 7 bases. Looked up from germline, CDR1 is MNHEY and CDR2 is SMNVEV (reference sequence). This CDR3 is built from 16 residues. V lost 4 bases and J lost 4; bases outside the gene matches: 13. The CDR3 loop reads CASSSTTGTVTYEQYF. The CDR3 DNA follows: TGTGCCAGCAGTTCTACCACCGGGACAGTGACTTACGAGCAGTACTTC.

This clonotype was observed at least ten times. Relative to the germline gene, one junction end is altered; a read error may explain this. V usage is TRBV29-1 and J usage is TRBJ2-3; D perhaps matches TRBD2 (5 bases). Germline V gives CDR1 SQVTM, CDR2 ANQGSEA. The CDR3 totals 10 residues. The CDR3 nucleotides read TGCAGCGTTCCCCATTCCGGGATCTTATTT. Residues: CSVPHSGILF.

This clonotype was counted a few times. The chain carries TRBV24-1 and TRBJ2-2, with 8 bases aligning to TRBD2. Germline loops: CDR1 KGHDR, CDR2 SFDVKD. Losses at the gene ends were 5 bases for V and 0 bases for J; bases not matched to a gene: 7. The CDR3 runs to 17 residues. The CDR3 is CATSANSGAPNTGELFF. CDR3 nucleotides: TGTGCCACCAGTGCGAATAGCGGGGCCCCGAACACCGGGGAGCTGTTTTTT.

The rearrangement uses TRBV27 and TRBJ2-3; 8 nucleotides agree with TRBD1. CDR1 MNHEY and CDR2 SMNVEV come from the germline V gene (reference sequence). V trimming: 4 bases; J trimming: 4 bases; junction bases outside the gene matches: 13. The length of the CDR3 is 17 residues. DNA for the CDR3: TGTGCCAGCAGTTCACGACCCAGGGGGCGCCCCGCAGATACGCAGTATTTT. This sequence encodes CASSSRPRGRPADTQYF.

The V gene is TRBV5-1, the J gene TRBJ1-2; no definite D call. The ends were cut back, 6 bases at V and 6 bases at J, with 15 bases in the middle. Germline loops: CDR1 SGHRS, CDR2 YFSETQ. This CDR3 comprises 13 residues. The CDR3 DNA reads TGCGCCAGCAAATTCAGTACGGAGAATGGCTACACCTTC. Its protein product is CASKFSTENGYTF.

This chain connects TRBV2 to TRBJ2-3; 9 bases match TRBD2. The length of the CDR3 is 15 residues. The junction had 9 bases not matched to a gene; V was cut back by 6 bases and J by 5 bases. Per the germline V gene, CDR1 is SNHLY and CDR2 is FYNNEI. The CDR3 region has the DNA TGTGCCAGCAGGACTAGCGGAGGAGGAGTAGATACGCAGTATTTT. Residues: CASRTSGGGVDTQYF. Complete variable domain (other parts from reference TRBV2 and TRBJ2-3): EPEVTQTPSHQVTQMGQEVILRCVPISNHLYFYWYRQILGQKVEFLVSFYNNEISEKSEIFDDQFSVERPDGSNFTLKIRSTKLEDSAMYFCASRTSGGGVDTQYFGPGTRLTVL.

The sample holds a few counts of this clonotype. The V gene is TRBV24-1, the J gene TRBJ2-6; D not resolved. Germline lookup yields CDR1 KGHDR and CDR2 SFDVKD. Trimming took 7 bases from V and 2 from J, leaving 5 bases between them. The CDR3 is 13 amino acids. Here the CDR3 DNA reads TGTGCCACCAGCCGTCCTGGGGCCAACGTCCTGACTTTC. Protein sequence: CATSRPGANVLTF.

This clonotype has ten or more counts. V and J are TRBV29-1 and TRBJ2-3, with D maybe TRBD2 (6 bases). The germline V gene encodes CDR1 SQVTM and CDR2 ANQGSEA. The CDR3 spans 12 residues. V shed 7 bases and J shed 0 bases, with 8 bases lying between them. CDR3 nucleotide sequence: TGCAGCGCGGGAGCTAGCACAGATACGCAGTATTTT. The encoded protein is CSAGASTDTQYF.

This clonotype was detected only a few times. The chain uses TRBV5-1 and TRBJ2-1; D tentatively fits TRBD1 or TRBD2 (5 bases each). This CDR3 comprises 13 residues. V lost 4 bases and J 15 bases, leaving 20 bases between the germline ends. The germline CDR1 and CDR2 sequences are SGHRS and YFSETQ. The CDR3 region is CASSDRPGRDPFF. The CDR3 DNA is TGCGCCAGCAGCGACAGACCGGGGCGAGATCCGTTCTTC.

This clonotype was counted many times. V is TRBV10-3 and J is TRBJ2-2; the D is unclear. V was pared by 7 bases and J by 1 base, with 4 bases between. This CDR3 has 12 residues. From germline, CDR1 is ENHRY and CDR2 SYGVKD. The CDR3 protein is CAITENTGELFF. The CDR3 DNA follows: TGTGCCATCACGGAGAACACCGGGGAGCTGTTTTTT.

Only a few counts were recorded for this clonotype. The CDR3 sequence: CASSQGQVPGETQYF. In nucleotides, the CDR3 is TGTGCCAGCAGCCAAGGCCAGGTTCCTGGGGAGACCCAGTACTTC. V usage is TRBV14 and J usage is TRBJ2-5; D remains ambiguous. This CDR3 is 15 amino acids long. Between the trimmed V and J ends, which lost 1 base and 5 bases, there was a span of 14 bases. Germline V gene lookup returns CDR1 SGHDN and CDR2 FVKESK. The full variable domain, in which reference TRBV14 and TRBJ2-5 provide the parts outside the CDR3, is EAGVTQFPSHSVIEKGQTVTLRCDPISGHDNLYWYRRVMGKEIKFLLHFVKESKQDESGMPNNRFLAERTGGTYSTLKVQPAELEDSGVYFCASSQGQVPGETQYFGPGTRLLVL.

The chain uses TRBV4-1 and TRBJ1-6; D call uncertain. V lost 4 bases and J 7 bases, leaving 8 bases between the germline ends. Germline CDR1 and CDR2: MGHRA and YSYEKL. The length of the CDR3 is 13 residues. In nucleotides, the CDR3 is TGCGCCAGCAGCCCACGGGAAAATTCACCCCTCCACTTT. It encodes CASSPRENSPLHF.

There are a few counts of this clonotype. The rearrangement joins TRBV12-3 or TRBV12-4 to TRBJ2-7; D is ambiguous. The V gene lost 4 bases and the J gene lost 3 bases, with 7 bases spanning the gap. The CDR3 loop spans 12 amino acids. This chain's CDR3 is CASSSAIYEQYF. CDR3 sequence (DNA): TGTGCCAGCAGTTCCGCCATCTACGAGCAGTACTTC.

The V call is TRBV11-2, the J call TRBJ2-2; D may be TRBD2 (5 bases). Per the germline V gene, CDR1 is SGHAT and CDR2 is FQNNGV. CDR3 length equals 14 residues. V lost 3 bases and J lost 4, with 9 bases in between. The CDR3 nucleotides are TGTGCCAGCAGCTTTTCGAGGGTCACCGGGGAGCTGTTTTTT. As protein: CASSFSRVTGELFF.

A few counts support this clonotype. The J gene is TRBJ2-5, the V gene TRBV20-1; 9 bases match TRBD2. Per germline, CDR1 DFQATT and CDR2 SNEGSKA (reference sequence). The CDR3 consists of 17 residues. The J segment lost 5 bases and the V segment lost 5 bases, leaving 18 bases of the junction unmatched. The CDR3 region has the DNA TGCAGTGCTCCCGGGACTAGCAGGACCGGGGGTGGGGAGACCCAGTACTTC. As protein: CSAPGTSRTGGGETQYF.

This clonotype occurred many times. The J gene is TRBJ1-1, the V gene TRBV27; possible D gene TRBD1, 6 bases. The CDR3 consists of 18 residues. Trimming removed 5 bases at V and 9 bases at J, with 31 bases between. Germline CDR1 MNHEY, CDR2 SMNVEV (reference sequence). CDR3: CASSPKQGRGTKVDKAFF. The CDR3 bases are TGTGCCAGCAGTCCAAAACAGGGAAGGGGCACTAAAGTTGATAAAGCTTTCTTT.

The chain joins TRBV12-3 or TRBV12-4 to TRBJ1-5; no reliable D call. V lost 6 bases and J 7 bases, leaving 19 bases between the germline ends. The CDR3 has 15 residues. The chain's CDR3 is CASSLAGLPVQPQHF. In nucleotides, the CDR3 is TGTGCCAGCAGCCTGGCGGGCCTACCGGTCCAGCCCCAGCATTTT.

The table lists this clonotype with many counts. The V call is TRBV12-3 or TRBV12-4, the J call TRBJ2-3; tentatively, D is TRBD1 or TRBD2 (5 bases each). The V gene lost 6 bases and the J gene lost 6 bases, with 13 bases spanning the gap. The CDR3 has 13 amino acids. CDR3 sequence (DNA): TGTGCCAGCAGCGGGGCTATCATGGATACGCAGTATTTT. It yields the protein CASSGAIMDTQYF.

The chain has TRBV19 and TRBJ1-1; the D is unclear. V was cut by 7 bases and J by 3 bases, with 15 bases left in between. The CDR3 consists of 14 residues. The V gene's germline CDR1 is LNHDA and CDR2 SQIVND (reference sequence). The CDR3 bases are TGTGCCAGTATAAGTCGGGATATTTACACTGAAGCTTTCTTT. It translates to CASISRDIYTEAFF.

In DNA form, the CDR3 reads TGTGCCGGAACCCCCGGGACTACAGCGGAGACCCAGTACTTC. Translating it yields CAGTPGTTAETQYF. This chain connects TRBV30 to TRBJ2-5; TRBD2 matches 7 bases. Unmatched junction bases numbered 14, after V lost 8 bases and J lost 5 bases. Germline-derived CDR1 and CDR2 are GTSNPN and SVGIG (reference sequence). CDR3 length equals 14 residues. Based on the CDR3 plus reference TRBV30 and TRBJ2-5, the full variable domain is SQTIHQWPATLVQPVGSPLSLECTVEGTSNPNLYWYRQAAGRGLQLLFYSVGIGQISSEVPQNLSASRPQDRQFILSSKKLLLSDSGFYLCAGTPGTTAETQYFGPGTRLLVL.

This chain joins TRBV30 and TRBJ2-5; D ambiguous. CDR3 length: 11 residues. The germline V gene has CDR1 GTSNPN and CDR2 SVGIG (reference sequence). The V end was cut by 0 bases, the J end by 11 bases, with 10 bases between. CDR3 protein: CAWSVLDDQYF. DNA of the CDR3: TGTGCCTGGAGTGTATTGGACGATCAGTACTTC.